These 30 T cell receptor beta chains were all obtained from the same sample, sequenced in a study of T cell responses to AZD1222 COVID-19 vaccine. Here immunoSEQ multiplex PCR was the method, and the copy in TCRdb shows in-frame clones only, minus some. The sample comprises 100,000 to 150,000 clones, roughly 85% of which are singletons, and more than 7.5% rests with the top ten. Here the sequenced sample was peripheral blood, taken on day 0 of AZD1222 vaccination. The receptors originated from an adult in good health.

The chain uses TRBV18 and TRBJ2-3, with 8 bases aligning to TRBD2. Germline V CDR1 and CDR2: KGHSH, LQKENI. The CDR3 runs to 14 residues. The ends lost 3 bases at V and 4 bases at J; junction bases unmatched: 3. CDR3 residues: CASSPPGGSDTQYF. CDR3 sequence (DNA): TGTGCCAGCTCACCCCCGGGGGGGTCAGATACGCAGTATTTT.

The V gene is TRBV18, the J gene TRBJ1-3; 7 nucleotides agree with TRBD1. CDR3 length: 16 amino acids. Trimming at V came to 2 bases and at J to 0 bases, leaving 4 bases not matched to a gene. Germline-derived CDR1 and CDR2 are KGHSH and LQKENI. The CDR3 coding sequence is TGTGCCAGCTCACCATCGAACAGGGGCTCTGGAAACACCATATATTTT. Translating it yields CASSPSNRGSGNTIYF.

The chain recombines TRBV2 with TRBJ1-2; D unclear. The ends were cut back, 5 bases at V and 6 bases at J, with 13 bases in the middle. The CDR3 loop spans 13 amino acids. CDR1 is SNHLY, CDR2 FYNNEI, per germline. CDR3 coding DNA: TGTGCCAGCAGTATCCAGTTTCGGGATGGCTACACCTTC. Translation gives CASSIQFRDGYTF.

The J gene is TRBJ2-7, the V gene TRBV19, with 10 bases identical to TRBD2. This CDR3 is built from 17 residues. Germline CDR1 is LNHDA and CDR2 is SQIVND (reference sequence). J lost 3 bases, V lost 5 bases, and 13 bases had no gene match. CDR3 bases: TGTGCCAGTAGTGACCCCCGTGGTAGCGGGAGGAACTACGAGCAGTACTTC. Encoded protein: CASSDPRGSGRNYEQYF.

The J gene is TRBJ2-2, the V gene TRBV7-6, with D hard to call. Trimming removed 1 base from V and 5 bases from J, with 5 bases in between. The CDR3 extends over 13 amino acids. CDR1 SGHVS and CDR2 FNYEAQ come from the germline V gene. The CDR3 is CASSLELTGELFF. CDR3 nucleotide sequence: TGTGCCAGCAGCTTAGAACTGACCGGGGAGCTGTTTTTT.

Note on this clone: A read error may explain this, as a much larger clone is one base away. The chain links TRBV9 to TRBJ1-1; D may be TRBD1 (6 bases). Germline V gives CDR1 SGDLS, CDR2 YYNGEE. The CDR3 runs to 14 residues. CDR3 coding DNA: TGTGTCAGCAGCGTCGGACAGAAGAACACTGAAGCTTTCTTT. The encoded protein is CVSSVGQKNTEAFF.

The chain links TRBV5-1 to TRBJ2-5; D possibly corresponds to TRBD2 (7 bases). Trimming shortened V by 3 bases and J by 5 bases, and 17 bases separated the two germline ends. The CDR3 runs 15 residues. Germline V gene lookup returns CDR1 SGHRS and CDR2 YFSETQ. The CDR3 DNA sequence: TGCGCCAGCAGCTGGGGGGGCGGGACGCGCGAGACCCAGTACTTC. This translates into CASSWGGGTRETQYF.

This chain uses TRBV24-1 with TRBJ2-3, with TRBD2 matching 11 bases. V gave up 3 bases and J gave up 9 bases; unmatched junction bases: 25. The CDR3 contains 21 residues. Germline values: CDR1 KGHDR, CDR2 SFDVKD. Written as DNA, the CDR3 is TGTGCCACCAGTGATGAGATCCGGGACGGAATCCTAGCGGGAGGCCGATTGACGCAGTATTTT. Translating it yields CATSDEIRDGILAGGRLTQYF.

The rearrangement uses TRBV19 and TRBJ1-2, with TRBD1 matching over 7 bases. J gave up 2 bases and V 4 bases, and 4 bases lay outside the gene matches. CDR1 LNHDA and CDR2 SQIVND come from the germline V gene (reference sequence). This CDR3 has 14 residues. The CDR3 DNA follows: TGTGCCAGTAGTACCCCACAGGGGAACTATGGCTACACCTTC. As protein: CASSTPQGNYGYTF.

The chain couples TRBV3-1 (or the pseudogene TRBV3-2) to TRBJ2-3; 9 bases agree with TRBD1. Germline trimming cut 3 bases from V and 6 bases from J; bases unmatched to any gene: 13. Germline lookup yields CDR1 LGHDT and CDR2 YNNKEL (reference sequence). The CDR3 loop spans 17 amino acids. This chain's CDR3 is CASSHPLWDRDADTQYF. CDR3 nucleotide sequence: TGTGCCAGCAGCCACCCCTTGTGGGACAGGGATGCCGATACGCAGTATTTT.

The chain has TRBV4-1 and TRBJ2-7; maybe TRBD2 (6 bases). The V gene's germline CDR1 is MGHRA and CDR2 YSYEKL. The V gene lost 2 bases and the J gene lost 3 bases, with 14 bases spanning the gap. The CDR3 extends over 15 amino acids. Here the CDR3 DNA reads TGCGCCAGCAGCCAACTTGGGACTGGGGACTACGAGCAGTACTTC. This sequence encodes CASSQLGTGDYEQYF.

In nucleotides, the CDR3 is TGTGCCAGCAGTTTCAGGGGGACCGGGACAGGGGCCACAGATACGCAGTATTTT. It translates to CASSFRGTGTGATDTQYF. The chain uses TRBV27 and TRBJ2-3; 10 bases are a match to TRBD1. Germline trimming cut 3 bases from V and 2 bases from J; bases unmatched to any gene: 11. The CDR3 runs to 18 residues. The germline V gene has CDR1 MNHEY and CDR2 SMNVEV (reference sequence).

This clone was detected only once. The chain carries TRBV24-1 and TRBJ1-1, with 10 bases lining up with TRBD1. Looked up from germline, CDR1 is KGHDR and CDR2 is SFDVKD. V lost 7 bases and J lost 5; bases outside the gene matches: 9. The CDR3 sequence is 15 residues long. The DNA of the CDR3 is TGTGCCACCAGGGGGACAGGGGACCTGGGGACTGAAGCTTTCTTT. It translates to CATRGTGDLGTEAFF.

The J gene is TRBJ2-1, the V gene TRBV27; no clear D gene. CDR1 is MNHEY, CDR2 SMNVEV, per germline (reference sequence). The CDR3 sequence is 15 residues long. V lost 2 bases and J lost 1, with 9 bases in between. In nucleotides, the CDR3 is TGTGCCAGCAGTTTAAGACAAGGGTCCTACAATGAGCAGTTCTTC. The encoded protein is CASSLRQGSYNEQFF.

The CDR3 loop is CASSLRQMNTEAFF. The CDR3 region has the DNA TGTGCCAGCAGCTTAAGGCAGATGAACACTGAAGCTTTCTTT. The chain links TRBV11-3 to TRBJ1-1, with D uncertain. Germline CDR1 and CDR2: SGHNT and YENEEA. CDR3 length: 14 residues. Trimming removed 2 bases from V and 0 bases from J, with 7 bases in between.

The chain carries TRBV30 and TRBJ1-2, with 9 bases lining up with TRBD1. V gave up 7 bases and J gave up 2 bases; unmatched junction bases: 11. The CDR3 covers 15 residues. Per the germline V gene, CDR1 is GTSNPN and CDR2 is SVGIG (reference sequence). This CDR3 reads CASWTGATLNYGYTF. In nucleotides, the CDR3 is TGTGCCTCTTGGACAGGGGCGACCCTAAACTATGGCTACACCTTC.

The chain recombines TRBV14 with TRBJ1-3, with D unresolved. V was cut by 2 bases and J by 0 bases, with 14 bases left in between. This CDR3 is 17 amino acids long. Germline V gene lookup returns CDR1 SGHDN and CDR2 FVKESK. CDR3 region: CASSQPDTYPSGNTIYF. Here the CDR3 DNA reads TGTGCCAGCAGCCAACCCGACACGTACCCCTCTGGAAACACCATATATTTT.

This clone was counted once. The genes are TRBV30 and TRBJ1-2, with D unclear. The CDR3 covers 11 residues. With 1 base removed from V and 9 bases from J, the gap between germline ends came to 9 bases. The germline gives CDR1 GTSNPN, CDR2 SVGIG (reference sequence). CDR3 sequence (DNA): TGTGCCTGGAGTGCCCCGTCCCGCTACACCTTC. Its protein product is CAWSAPSRYTF. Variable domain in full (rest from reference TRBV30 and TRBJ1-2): SQTIHQWPATLVQPVGSPLSLECTVEGTSNPNLYWYRQAAGRGLQLLFYSVGIGQISSEVPQNLSASRPQDRQFILSSKKLLLSDSGFYLCAWSAPSRYTFGSGTRLTVV.

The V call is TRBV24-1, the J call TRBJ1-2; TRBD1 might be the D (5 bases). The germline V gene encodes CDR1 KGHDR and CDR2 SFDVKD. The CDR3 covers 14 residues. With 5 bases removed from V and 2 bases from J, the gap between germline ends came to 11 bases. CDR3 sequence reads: CATSGSGGNYGYTF. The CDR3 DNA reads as TGTGCCACCAGTGGAAGTGGGGGGAACTATGGCTACACCTTC.

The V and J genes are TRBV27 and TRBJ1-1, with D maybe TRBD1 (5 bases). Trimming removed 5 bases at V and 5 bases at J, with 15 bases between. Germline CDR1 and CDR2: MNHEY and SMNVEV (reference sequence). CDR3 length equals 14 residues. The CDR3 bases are TGTGCCAGCAGTCCCAACCCGGGGGGGACTGAAGCTTTCTTT. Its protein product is CASSPNPGGTEAFF.

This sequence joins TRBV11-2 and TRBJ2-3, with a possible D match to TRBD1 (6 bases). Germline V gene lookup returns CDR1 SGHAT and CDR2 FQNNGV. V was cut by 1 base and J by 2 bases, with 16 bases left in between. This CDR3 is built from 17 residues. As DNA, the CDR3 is TGTGCCAGCAGCTTAGCTGGGGCAGGGGCCCTCACAGATACGCAGTATTTT. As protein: CASSLAGAGALTDTQYF.

The CDR3 loop is CASSKEGILRQGMNTEAFF. CDR3 nucleotides: TGTGCCAGCAGTAAAGAGGGGATCTTGCGGCAGGGGATGAACACTGAAGCTTTCTTT. J is TRBJ1-1 and V is TRBV6-1; weak D call: TRBD1 (6 bases). Trimming cost V 5 bases and J 0 bases, with 25 bases left between them. The V gene's germline CDR1 is MNHNS and CDR2 SASEGT. The CDR3 is made up of 19 amino acids.

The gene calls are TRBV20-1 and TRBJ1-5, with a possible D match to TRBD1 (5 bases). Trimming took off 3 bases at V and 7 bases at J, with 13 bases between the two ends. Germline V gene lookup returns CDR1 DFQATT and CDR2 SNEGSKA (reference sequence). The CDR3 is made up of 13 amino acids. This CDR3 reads CSASLGLWQPQHF. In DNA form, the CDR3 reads TGCAGTGCTAGTCTGGGACTCTGGCAGCCCCAGCATTTT.

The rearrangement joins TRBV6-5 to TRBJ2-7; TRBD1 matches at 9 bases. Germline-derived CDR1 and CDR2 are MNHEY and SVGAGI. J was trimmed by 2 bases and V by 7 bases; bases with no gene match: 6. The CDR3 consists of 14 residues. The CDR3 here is CASKPGQGAYEQYF. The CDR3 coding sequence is TGTGCCAGCAAACCGGGACAGGGAGCCTACGAGCAGTACTTC.

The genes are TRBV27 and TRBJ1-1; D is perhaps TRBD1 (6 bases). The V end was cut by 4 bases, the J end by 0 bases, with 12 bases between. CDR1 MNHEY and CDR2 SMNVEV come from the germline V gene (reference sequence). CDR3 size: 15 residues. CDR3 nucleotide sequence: TGTGCCAGCAGTTCTCCGACAGGTGTGAACACTGAAGCTTTCTTT. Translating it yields CASSSPTGVNTEAFF.

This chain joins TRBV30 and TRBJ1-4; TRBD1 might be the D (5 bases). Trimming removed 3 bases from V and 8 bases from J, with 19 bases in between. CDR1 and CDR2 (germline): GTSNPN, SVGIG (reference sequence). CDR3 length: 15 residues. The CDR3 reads CAWSLGLGAQEKLFF. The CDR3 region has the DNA TGTGCCTGGAGCCTAGGGTTAGGGGCACAGGAAAAACTGTTTTTT.

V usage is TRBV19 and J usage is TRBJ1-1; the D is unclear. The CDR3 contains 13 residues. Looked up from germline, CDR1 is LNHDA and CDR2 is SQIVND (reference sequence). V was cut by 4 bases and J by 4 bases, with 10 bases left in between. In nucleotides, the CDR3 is TGTGCCAGTAGTACACGAGATGGCACTGAAGCTTTCTTT. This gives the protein CASSTRDGTEAFF. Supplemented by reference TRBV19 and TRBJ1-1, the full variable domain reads DGGITQSPKYLFRKEGQNVTLSCEQNLNHDAMYWYRQDPGQGLRLIYYSQIVNDFQKGDIAEGYSVSREKKESFPLTVTSAQKNPTAFYLCASSTRDGTEAFFGQGTRLTVV.

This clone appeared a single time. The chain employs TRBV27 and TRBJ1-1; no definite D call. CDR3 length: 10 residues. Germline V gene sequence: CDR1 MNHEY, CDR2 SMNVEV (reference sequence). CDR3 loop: CDGPNTEAFF. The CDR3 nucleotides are TGTGACGGACCGAACACTGAAGCTTTCTTT.

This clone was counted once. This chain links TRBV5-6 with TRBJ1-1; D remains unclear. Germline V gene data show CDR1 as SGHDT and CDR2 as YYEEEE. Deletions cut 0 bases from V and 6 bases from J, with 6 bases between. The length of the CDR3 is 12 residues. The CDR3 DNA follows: TGTGCCAGCAGCTTGGGCCAGGCTGAAGCTTTCTTT. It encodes CASSLGQAEAFF. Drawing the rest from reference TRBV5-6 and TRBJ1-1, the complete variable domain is DAGVTQSPTHLIKTRGQQVTLRCSPKSGHDTVSWYQQALGQGPQFIFQYYEEEERQRGNFPDRFSGHQFPNYSSELNVNALLLGDSALYLCASSLGQAEAFFGQGTRLTVV.

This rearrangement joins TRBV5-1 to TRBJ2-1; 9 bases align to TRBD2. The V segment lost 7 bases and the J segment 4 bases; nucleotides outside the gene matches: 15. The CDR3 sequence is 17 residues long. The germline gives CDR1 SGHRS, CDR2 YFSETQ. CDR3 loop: CASSPLTVAGAYNEQFF. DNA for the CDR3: TGCGCCAGCTCCCCCCTTACAGTAGCGGGAGCTTACAATGAGCAGTTCTTC.